This T cell receptor (beta chain) is from a study of control samples from healthy donors and cancer patients (dated by TCRdb to between 2020 and 2021). The receptor library was made with the immunoSEQ multiplex PCR assay. TCRdb holds this immuneACCESS table with in-frame rearrangements only. Some clones are missing; in checked studies, unresolved V genes explain under half, and the rest has no known cause. This sample gives tens of thousands of clones in total; 90% of them show up just once. Jointly, the top ten make up 3% to 4.5% of the sample. Points on this clone: Its binding antigen is unknown. The sample holds no much larger clone one base away, and base qualities are not on file.

Counted from cysteine to phenylalanine, this CDR3 has 11 amino acids. Only the CDR3 DNA stays, 33 bases, in frame from base 1. V is pared back by 1 base and J by 13 bases, with 11 bases lying between the germline termini. CDR1 and CDR2 (SGHTS, YDEGEE) derive from the germline V gene. The clonotype originates from a woman under 30 in good health. The chain is encoded by TRBV5-8 joined to TRBJ1-2; the D gene is not confidently resolved. Source material: blood. The CDR3 region reads CASSLSYWVTF. The DNA is as follows: TGTGCCAGCAGCTTGTCTTACTGGGTCACCTTC.